These T cell receptor beta chains were read from a single sample in a study of identical twins. In TCRdb, the 5' RACE reads were re-called with MiXCR into one record per CDR3 protein. Of nearly 900,000 distinct CDR3 sequences detected, over 9% appear once; the ten largest clones hold 1.5% to 2%. These data are also associated with another study on yellow fever vaccine responses in identical twins.

Material for sequencing was PBMCs. These receptors originate from a woman aged 18-30 years in good health. Both conserved end residues are part of each CDR3. A D gene is named only where the DNA matches it firmly. Expanded clones are given a class, and other clones once, few, many or no size at all.

j_call clone_size d_call v_call cdr3_aa cdr3_nt
TRBJ2-7 many TRBD2 TRBV29-1 CSVMGSLAGEAYEQYF TGCAGCGTTATGGGATCTCTAGCGGGAGAGGCGTACGAGCAGTACTTC
TRBJ1-5 many TRBD1 TRBV12-3/TRBV12-4 CASSGQGRSFSNQPQHF TGTGCCAGCAGCGGACAGGGGAGGTCTTTTAGCAATCAGCCCCAGCATTTT
TRBJ2-2 - - TRBV10-2 CASSVTTPGGLFF TGCGCCAGCAGTGTTACGACCCCCGGTGGGCTGTTTTTT
TRBJ2-3 few TRBD2 TRBV5-1 CASSPRSGGHSTDTQYF TGCGCCAGCAGCCCTAGGAGCGGGGGGCACTCCACAGATACGCAGTATTTT
TRBJ2-2 few - TRBV7-3 CASSPPRTGELFF TGTGCCAGCAGCCCCCCGAGAACCGGGGAGCTGTTTTTT
TRBJ2-7 - - TRBV15 CATSRDPQGYEQYF TGTGCCACCAGCAGAGATCCACAGGGATACGAGCAGTACTTC
TRBJ1-2 - TRBD1 TRBV4-2 CASSLDRGGYGYTF TGTGCCAGCAGCCTCGACAGGGGAGGCTATGGCTACACCTTC
TRBJ2-5 - TRBD1 TRBV4-2 CASSHPEGQGARETQYF TGTGCCAGCAGCCACCCCGAGGGACAGGGGGCGAGGGAGACCCAGTACTTC
TRBJ2-2 few - TRBV12-3/TRBV12-4 CASRRTQNTGELFF TGTGCCAGCAGAAGGACCCAGAACACCGGGGAGCTGTTTTTT
TRBJ2-6 few TRBD1 TRBV12-3/TRBV12-4 CASSGDRAPSGANVLTF TGTGCCAGCAGTGGGGACAGGGCCCCCTCTGGGGCCAACGTCCTGACTTTC
TRBJ2-2 - - TRBV20-1 CSARGAKNTGELFF TGCAGTGCTAGGGGGGCCAAGAACACCGGGGAGCTGTTTTTT
TRBJ2-2 many - TRBV7-2 CASSLGLPLGGELFF TGTGCCAGCAGTCTAGGACTACCCTTGGGCGGGGAGCTGTTTTTT